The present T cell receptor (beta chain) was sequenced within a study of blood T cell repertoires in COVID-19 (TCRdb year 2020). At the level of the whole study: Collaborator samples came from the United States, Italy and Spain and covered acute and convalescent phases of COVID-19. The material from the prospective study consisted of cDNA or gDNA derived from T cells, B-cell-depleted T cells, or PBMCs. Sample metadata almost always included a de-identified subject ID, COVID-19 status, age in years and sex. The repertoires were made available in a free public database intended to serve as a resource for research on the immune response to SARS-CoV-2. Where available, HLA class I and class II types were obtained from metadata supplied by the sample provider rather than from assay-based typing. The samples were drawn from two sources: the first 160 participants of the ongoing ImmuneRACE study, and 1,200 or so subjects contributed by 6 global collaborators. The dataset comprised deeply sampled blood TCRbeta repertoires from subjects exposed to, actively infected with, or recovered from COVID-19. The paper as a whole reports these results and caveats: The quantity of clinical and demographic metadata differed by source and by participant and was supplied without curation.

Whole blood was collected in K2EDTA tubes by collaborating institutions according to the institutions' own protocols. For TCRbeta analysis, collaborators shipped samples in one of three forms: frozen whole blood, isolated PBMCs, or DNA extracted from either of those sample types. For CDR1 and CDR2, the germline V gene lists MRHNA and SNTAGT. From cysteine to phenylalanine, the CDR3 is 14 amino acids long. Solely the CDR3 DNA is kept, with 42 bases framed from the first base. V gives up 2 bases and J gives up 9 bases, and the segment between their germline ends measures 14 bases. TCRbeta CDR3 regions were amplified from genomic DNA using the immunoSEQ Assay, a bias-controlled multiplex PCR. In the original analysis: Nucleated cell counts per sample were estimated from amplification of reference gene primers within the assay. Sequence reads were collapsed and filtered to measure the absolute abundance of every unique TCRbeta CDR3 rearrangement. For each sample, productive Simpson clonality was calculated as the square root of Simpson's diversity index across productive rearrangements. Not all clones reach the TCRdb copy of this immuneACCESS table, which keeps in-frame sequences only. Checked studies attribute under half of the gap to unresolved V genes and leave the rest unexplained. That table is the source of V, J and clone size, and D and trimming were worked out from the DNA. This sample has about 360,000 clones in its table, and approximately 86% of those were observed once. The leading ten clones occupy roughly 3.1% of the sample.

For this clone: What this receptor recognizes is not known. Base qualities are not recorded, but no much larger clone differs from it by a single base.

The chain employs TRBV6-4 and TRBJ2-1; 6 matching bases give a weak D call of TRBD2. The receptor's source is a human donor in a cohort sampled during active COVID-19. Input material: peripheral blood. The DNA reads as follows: TGTGCCAGCAGTGACACGGGGGATGGTGGTGAGCAGTTCTTC. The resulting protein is CASSDTGDGGEQFF.